The entry that follows covers one T cell receptor beta chain sequence. The antigen this receptor binds is unknown. Per-base qualities were not stored, and no clone one base away is much larger. Distinct nucleotide sequences in the sample also encode this CDR3. The immunoSEQ hsTCRB v3.0 assay was used at survey level resolution to sequence the TRB variable region. The targeted TRB sequencing depth was about 40,000-50,000 T-cell genomes per sample. TRB libraries were pooled and sequenced on an Illumina MiSeq using a v3 150-cycle kit. The published analysis was carried out like this. Repertoire analysis ran in R within a reproducible Nextflow workflow covering QC, data transformation and analysis. LymphoSeq2, an R package for exploring AIRR-Seq data, was used to implement the custom analyses. A few samples yielding fewer than 5000 total TRB sequences were excluded, leaving roughly 200 analyzed HIV repertoires. Among the roughly 190 retained HIV repertoires, about 57 were collected before ART initiation and fewer than 150 were collected after ART initiation. Each repertoire was downsampled to 5000 TRB nucleotide sequences, and summary statistics were averaged across 100 downsampling iterations. Only TRB sequences with CDR3 regions of at least seven amino acids were retained for analysis. Diversity was measured with a Shannon entropy-derived clonality score and the Gini coefficient. In repertoire networks, the top 5000 CDR3 amino acid sequences were linked whenever an edit distance of one separated two sequences. Antigen specificity groups and MHC restriction were predicted for TRB CDR3 amino acid sequences with GLIPH2. To flag known CMV, EBV, HIV or tissue antigen associations, CDR3 amino acid sequences were matched against VDJdb and McPAS-TCR. Pre-ART, post-ART and control groups were compared with Wilcoxon signed-rank tests and Holm-Bonferroni correction. TCRdb holds this immuneACCESS table with in-frame rearrangements only. Some clones are missing; in checked studies, unresolved V genes explain under half, and the rest has no known cause. D and trimming come from the DNA, and the V and J calls and clone size come from that table. The sample data list 25,000 to 35,000 clones, and 70% to 90% of these were observed just once. Approximately 3.6% of the sample is taken by the ten largest.

To be included, a participant needed at least one PBMC sample from before ART initiation plus at least two post-ART samples. Every participant with HIV received treatment in the United States of America. Before DNA extraction, cryopreserved samples of about 1-11 million PBMC were thawed and then washed. At the time of the earliest PBMC sample, participants with HIV were aged between about 20 and 55 years. Each participant contributed PBMC samples from 1-4 timepoints before ART initiation and 2-8 timepoints after ART initiation, with a median of 7 samples. Serial HIV viral load, CD4+ T-cell count, ART history and demographic data were obtained for every participant. Using a Qiagen kit on a QIAcube, genomic DNA was extracted from unsorted PBMC, with samples processed in batches of 12. This record belongs to a study of long-term antiretroviral therapy in people with HIV (dated by TCRdb to the early 2020s). Background on the whole study: The earliest samples were collected approximately a decade before the 2015 WHO recommendation for immediate ART, a period when ART was typically delayed until CD4 counts fell. A retrospective serial study tested whether changes in peripheral blood TRB repertoire composition and diversity were associated with ART initiation and durable HIV suppression. The cohort contributed fewer than 200 cryopreserved PBMC samples from under 35 adults with confirmed HIV infection, collected serially over a mean of 6 years (range 1-12). Among the 30 or so participants with HIV, eleven to twelve were female. Test extractions of a monoclonal T-cell line alongside about 35 polyclonal samples showed no cross-contamination during QIAcube processing. The full study reports these points: Because pre-ART samples had limited cell numbers, profiling was done on unsorted PBMC rather than on sorted CD4+ and CD8+ T cells. Starting ART was linked to a significant rise in TRB diversity, yet even with long-term ART the diversity remained significantly lower than in transplant donor controls. At every time point, the repertoire was dominated by expanded TRB clones first identified before ART initiation, although this dominance fluctuated and, in many PLHIV, declined after ART. No data were available on ART adherence, viral resistance or therapy changes, limiting inferences about post-ART repertoire changes. Since PBMC availability was limited, sequencing covered only the TCR beta chain, with no alpha chain pairing. Samples dated from the mid-2000s to the late 2010s, and the ART regimens used may be less effective than current ones. Narrower CDR3 length ranges were observed in HIV repertoires than in controls, and an antigen-experienced repertoire with only a slight naive shift after ART was suggested by the network structure.

Cut back by 6 bases and 4 bases, the V and J ends lie 15 bases apart. The CDR3 covers 15 residues, taking in both the cysteine and the phenylalanine. Just CDR3 DNA is preserved here, 45 bases in frame from base 1. CDR1 and CDR2, looked up from the germline V gene (reference sequence), are MNHNY and SVGAGI. The sequence is built from TRBV6-6 and TRBJ1-4; no D gene can be assigned with confidence. This TCR came from a man between 18 and 35 years old with HIV. The sequencing here drew on unsorted PBMCs, taken 0.8 years before starting antiretroviral therapy. The DNA reads TGTGCCAGCAGCCCACCGTTGAGGGTTAATGAAAAACTGTTTTTT. This is translated as CASSPPLRVNEKLFF.